This TCR beta chain was identified during a study of shared clonotypes between healthy human individuals (dated by TCRdb to 2018 to 2021). General notes on the study: The cohort included three men and a couple of women between 18 and 49 years of age. For each donor, CD4 naive and CD4 memory were each run on three plates, CD8 naive on two plates, and CD8 memory on one plate. To estimate repertoire size and how much clonotype sharing occurs between individuals, the study deeply sequenced the blood TCR repertoires of 4 to 6 healthy adults. To increase sequencing depth and limit assay-specific biases, TCR repertoire library preparation and sequencing were carried out by different laboratories using diverse techniques. Between about 0.94 and 8.9 billion PBMCs per donor were obtained by leukapheresis. Study-level results and caveats: Sampling was limited to blood, and TCR repertoires in tissue likely differ from TCR repertoires in blood. The small number of donors limited the genetic and exposure-history diversity represented. Across a few donors, roughly 5.1% of naive CD4, roughly 3.8% of naive CD8, 2.3% of memory CD4, and over 0.35% of memory CD8 clonotypes were shared. Clonotypes shared by all four sorted-subset donors showed higher generation probabilities than non-shared clonotypes. Pairwise subsampling indicated that sequencing depth was expected to affect the degree of clonotype sharing among donors. Naive subsets generally had larger estimated clonotype richness than memory subsets. Rarefaction of sorted-subset datasets indicated incomplete sequencing despite the large sequencing depth.

The CDR3 spans 15 residues, from the cysteine through the phenylalanine. The sequence is cut down to CDR3 DNA, 45 bases in frame from base 1. Reading the germline V gene (reference sequence) gives CDR1 MNHEY and CDR2 SMNVEV. The V end gives up 6 bases and the J end 1 base, leaving 6 bases in the junction not matched to a gene. A note on this clone: The clone's antigen remains unknown. No much larger clonotype is one base removed from it; base qualities were not supplied.

Using the deep immunoSEQ assay, TCR CDR3 regions were amplified from genomic DNA by multiplex PCR. For each cell subset, the extracted genomic DNA was distributed evenly across all wells of several immunoSEQ 96-well plates, and each plate served as one replicate. For sorted subsets, each replicate PCR was loaded with 200 to 250 ng genomic DNA, equivalent to 32,000 or so T cell genomes. Purified libraries were measured with a Qubit 3.0 fluorometer, size-checked on a Bioanalyzer 2100, and measured again with the KAPA Library Quantification kit. Every immunoSEQ 96-well plate was sequenced on a separate single-read 150-cycle Illumina NextSeq 550 flow cell. In the source study's methods: Because only junctional sequences without quality scores were contained in the immunoSEQ output, filtering matching that applied to full-length reads could not be performed. To assign V/J genes and CDR3, sequences were annotated using PyIR, a Python wrapper for IgBLAST v1.9, with IMGT germline references. Reads were removed for weak V/J assignments (E-value above 1e-6), missing CDR3, stop codons, out-of-frame junctions, or ambiguous translated residues. V3J clonotypes were defined as sequences sharing the same inferred V gene, J gene, and CDR3 amino acid sequence. The percentage overlap between two repertoires was calculated by dividing the number of shared unique clonotypes by the size of the smaller repertoire. Repertoire richness was assessed with RTK rarefaction, the Chao1 estimator, and Recon v2.1 estimates of unobserved clonotypes. Generation probabilities for all TCRbeta clonotypes obtained by the gDNA method from a handful of donors were computed using OLGA. Sourced from immuneACCESS, this table was stored by TCRdb with only in-frame sequences that have V and J called. A share of the clones is absent; for the studies checked, an unresolved V gene accounts for under half, and the remainder has no known explanation. The DNA was the basis for D and trimming; V, J and clone size are from that table. Recorded for this sample are millions of clones; 90% to 95% of them occurred a single time. Together, the top ten hold over 0.12% of the sample.

Healthy HIV-negative adults with no recently reported acute infections or vaccinations were included as donors. Every donor was a Caucasian adult residing in Nashville, Tennessee, USA. CD4+ T cells were enriched by magnetic negative selection, after which naive cells were positively selected on CD45RA and the negative fraction was taken as the memory subset. After blood collection by leukapheresis, PBMCs were isolated using Ficoll-Histopaque density gradient centrifugation and then cryopreserved in the vapor phase of liquid nitrogen. Analytical flow cytometry was used to check the purity and quantity of each magnetically sorted T cell population. Genomic DNA was isolated from each sorted fraction and quantified by UV absorbance on a Nanodrop 2000c.

The chain joins TRBV27 to TRBJ2-3; the junction holds 8 bases that match TRBD2. The specimen was naive CD4+ T cells sorted from blood. The cell subset or site label on this specimen signifies: CD45RA+ positively selected. The sequence derives from a man aged 18 to 35 in good health. The CDR3 amino acid sequence is: CASSPAGAGTDTQYF. The DNA is as follows: TGTGCCAGCAGCCCAGCGGGGGCTGGCACAGATACGCAGTATTTT.